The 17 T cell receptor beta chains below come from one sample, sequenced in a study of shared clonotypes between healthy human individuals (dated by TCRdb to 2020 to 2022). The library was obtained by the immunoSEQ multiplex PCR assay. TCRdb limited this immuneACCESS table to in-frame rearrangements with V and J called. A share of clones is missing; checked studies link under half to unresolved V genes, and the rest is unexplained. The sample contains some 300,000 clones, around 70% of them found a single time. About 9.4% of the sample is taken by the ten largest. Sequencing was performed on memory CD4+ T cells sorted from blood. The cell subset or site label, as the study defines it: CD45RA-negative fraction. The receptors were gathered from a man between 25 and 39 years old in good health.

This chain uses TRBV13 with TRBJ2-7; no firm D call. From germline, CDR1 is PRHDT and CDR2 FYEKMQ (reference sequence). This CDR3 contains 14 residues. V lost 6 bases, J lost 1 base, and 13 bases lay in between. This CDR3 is CASSRRSESYEQYF. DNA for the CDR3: TGTGCCAGCAGTCGACGGTCCGAGTCCTACGAGCAGTACTTC. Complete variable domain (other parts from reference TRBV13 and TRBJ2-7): AAGVIQSPRHLIKEKRETATLKCYPIPRHDTVYWYQQGPGQDPQFLISFYEKMQSDKGSIPDRFSAQQFSDYHSELNMSSLELGDSALYFCASSRRSESYEQYFGPGTRLTVT.

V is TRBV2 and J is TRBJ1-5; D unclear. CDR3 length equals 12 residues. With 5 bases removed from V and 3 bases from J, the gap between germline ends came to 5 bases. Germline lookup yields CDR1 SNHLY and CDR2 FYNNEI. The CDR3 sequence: CASSPPNQPQHF. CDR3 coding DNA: TGTGCCAGCAGTCCACCCAATCAGCCCCAGCATTTT.

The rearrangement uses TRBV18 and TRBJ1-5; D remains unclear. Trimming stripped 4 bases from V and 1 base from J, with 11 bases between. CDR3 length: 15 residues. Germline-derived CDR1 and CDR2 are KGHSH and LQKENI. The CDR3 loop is CASSHEAHSNQPQHF. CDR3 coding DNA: TGTGCCAGCTCACACGAAGCCCACAGCAATCAGCCCCAGCATTTT.

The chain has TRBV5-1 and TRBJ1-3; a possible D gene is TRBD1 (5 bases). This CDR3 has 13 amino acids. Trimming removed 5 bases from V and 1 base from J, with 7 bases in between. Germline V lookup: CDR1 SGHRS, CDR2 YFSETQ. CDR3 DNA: TGCGCCAGCAGGGGGACTTCTGGAAACACCATATATTTT. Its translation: CASRGTSGNTIYF. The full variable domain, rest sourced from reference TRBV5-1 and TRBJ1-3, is KAGVTQTPRYLIKTRGQQVTLSCSPISGHRSVSWYQQTPGQGLQFLFEYFSETQRNKGNFPGRFSGRQFSNSRSEMNVSTLELGDSALYLCASRGTSGNTIYFGEGSWLTVV.

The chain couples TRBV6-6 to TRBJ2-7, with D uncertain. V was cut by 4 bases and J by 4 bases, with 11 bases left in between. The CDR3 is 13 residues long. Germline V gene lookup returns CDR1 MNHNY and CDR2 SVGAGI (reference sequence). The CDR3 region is CASSSGPLYEQYF. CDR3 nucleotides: TGTGCCAGCAGTTCTGGACCCTTATACGAGCAGTACTTC.

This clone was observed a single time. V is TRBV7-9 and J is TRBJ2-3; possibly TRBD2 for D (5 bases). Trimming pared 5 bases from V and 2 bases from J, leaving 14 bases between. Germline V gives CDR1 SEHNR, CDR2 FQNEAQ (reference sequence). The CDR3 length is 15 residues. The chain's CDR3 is CASSHLDGITDTQYF. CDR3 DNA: TGTGCCAGCAGCCACCTAGACGGGATCACAGATACGCAGTATTTT. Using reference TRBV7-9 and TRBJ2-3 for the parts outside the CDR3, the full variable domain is DTGVSQNPRHKITKRGQNVTFRCDPISEHNRLYWYRQTLGQGPEFLTYFQNEAQLEKSRLLSDRFSAERPKGSFSTLEIQRTEQGDSAMYLCASSHLDGITDTQYFGPGTRLTVL.

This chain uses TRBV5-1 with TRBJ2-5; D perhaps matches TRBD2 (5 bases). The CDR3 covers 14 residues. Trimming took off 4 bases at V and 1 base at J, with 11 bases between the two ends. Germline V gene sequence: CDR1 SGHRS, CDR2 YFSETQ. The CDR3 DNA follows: TGCGCCAGCAGCCGCGGAGCGGCCCAAGAGACCCAGTACTTC. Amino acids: CASSRGAAQETQYF.

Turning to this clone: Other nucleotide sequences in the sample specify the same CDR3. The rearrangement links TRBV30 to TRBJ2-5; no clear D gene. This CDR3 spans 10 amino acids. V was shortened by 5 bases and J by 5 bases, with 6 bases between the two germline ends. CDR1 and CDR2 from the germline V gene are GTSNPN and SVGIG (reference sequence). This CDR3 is CAWARETQYF. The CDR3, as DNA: TGTGCCTGGGCGAGGGAGACCCAGTACTTC.

CDR3 region: CASSPVTGGHNEQFF. The CDR3 DNA follows: TGTGCCAGCTCACCGGTAACGGGAGGGCACAATGAGCAGTTCTTC. This rearrangement joins TRBV18 to TRBJ2-1; 8 bases match TRBD2. The CDR3 sequence is 15 residues long. Losses at the gene ends were 3 bases for V and 5 bases for J; bases not matched to a gene: 6. Per germline, CDR1 KGHSH and CDR2 LQKENI.

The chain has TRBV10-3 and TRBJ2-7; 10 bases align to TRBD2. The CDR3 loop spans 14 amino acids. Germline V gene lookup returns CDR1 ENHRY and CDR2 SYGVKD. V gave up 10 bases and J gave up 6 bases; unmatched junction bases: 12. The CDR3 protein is CATKFLAGVVEQYF. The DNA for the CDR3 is TGTGCCACTAAGTTCCTAGCGGGAGTTGTCGAGCAGTACTTC.

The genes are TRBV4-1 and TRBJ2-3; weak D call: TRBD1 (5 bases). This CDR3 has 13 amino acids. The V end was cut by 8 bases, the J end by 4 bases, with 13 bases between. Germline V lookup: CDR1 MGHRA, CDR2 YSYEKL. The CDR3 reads CASQPIGADTQYF. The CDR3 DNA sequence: TGCGCCAGCCAACCTATAGGGGCAGATACGCAGTATTTT.

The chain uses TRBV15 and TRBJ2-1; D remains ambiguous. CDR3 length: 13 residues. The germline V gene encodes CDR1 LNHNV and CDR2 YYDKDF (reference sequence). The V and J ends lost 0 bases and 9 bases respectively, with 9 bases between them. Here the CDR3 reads CATSRDRGIEQFF. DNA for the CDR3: TGTGCCACCAGCAGAGATCGCGGTATTGAGCAGTTCTTC.

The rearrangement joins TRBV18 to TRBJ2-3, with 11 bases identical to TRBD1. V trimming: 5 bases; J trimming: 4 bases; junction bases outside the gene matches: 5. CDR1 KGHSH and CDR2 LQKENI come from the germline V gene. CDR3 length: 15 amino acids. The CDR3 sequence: CASSTGQGVSDTQYF. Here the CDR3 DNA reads TGTGCCAGCTCAACGGGACAGGGGGTTTCAGATACGCAGTATTTT.

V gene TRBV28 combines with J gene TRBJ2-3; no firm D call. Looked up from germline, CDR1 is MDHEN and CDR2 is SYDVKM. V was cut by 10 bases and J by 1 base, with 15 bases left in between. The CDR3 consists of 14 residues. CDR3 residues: CATSGQSGTDTQYF. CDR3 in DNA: TGTGCCACCTCCGGCCAGAGTGGCACAGATACGCAGTATTTT.

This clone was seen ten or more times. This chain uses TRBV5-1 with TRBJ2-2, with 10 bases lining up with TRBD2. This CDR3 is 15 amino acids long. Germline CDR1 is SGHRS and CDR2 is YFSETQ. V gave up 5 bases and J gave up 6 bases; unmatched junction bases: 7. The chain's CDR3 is CASSTMTSGPGELFF. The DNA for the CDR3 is TGCGCCAGCAGTACTATGACTAGCGGGCCCGGGGAGCTGTTTTTT.

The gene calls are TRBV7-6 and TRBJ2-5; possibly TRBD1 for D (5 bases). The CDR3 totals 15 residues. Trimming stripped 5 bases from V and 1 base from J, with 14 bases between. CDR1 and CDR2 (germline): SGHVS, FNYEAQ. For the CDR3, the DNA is TGTGCCAGCAGCCCCGCTAGGGGATCCCAAGAGACCCAGTACTTC. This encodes CASSPARGSQETQYF.

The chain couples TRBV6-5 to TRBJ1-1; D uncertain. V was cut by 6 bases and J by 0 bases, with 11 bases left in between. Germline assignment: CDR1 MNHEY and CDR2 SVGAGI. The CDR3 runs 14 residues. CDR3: CASRVGRVNTEAFF. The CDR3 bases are TGTGCCAGCAGAGTGGGGAGGGTGAACACTGAAGCTTTCTTT.